One T cell receptor beta chain is described in this entry. In this sample, this clonotype turned up many times. Its recognized antigen is unknown. The input lacks base qualities; no much larger clone sits a single base away. cDNA was synthesized by template-switch 5'RACE using a primer with a 10-nucleotide random unique molecular identifier that tagged each TCR transcript. Every sequencing run yielded over 190 million TCR-beta sequences covering 15-18 subjects. The RNeasy kit was used to extract total RNA. TCR-beta VDJ regions were amplified with primers for the TCR constant region and the 5'RACE anchor, using the KAPA Real-time Library Amplification kit. A first PCR added sample indexes and Illumina adaptors, and a second PCR then raised library yield. The roughly 650 bp TCR product was size-selected on a 2% E-gel SizeSelection system after Ampure bead purification. Before pooling, library quality was assessed on a Bioanalyzer, concentration was determined with Qubit, and library quantification was performed with the Kapa Library Quantification kit. Libraries were sequenced paired-end 2 x 150 bp on an Illumina HiSeq 2500. To increase sequence diversity, about 25-30% phiX was spiked into each library pool. As for the original processing: Quality-filtered reads were processed with the UMI-based MiGEC pipeline, and over 75% of raw TCR sequences were removed by the MiGEC pipeline during error correction. VDJ genes were aligned to IMGT germline references, and each clonotype was defined by a unique CDR3 amino acid sequence together with V-J genes. VDJtools evaluated clonal expansion, Shannon diversity and CDR3 relatedness (CalcPairwiseDistances, ClusterSamples); CLCbio workbench built phylogenetic trees. Expanded clones were defined as having at least 8 unique UMIs, based on coefficient-of-variation modelling across technical triplicates. TCRdb cleaned the public reads at Q25 with fastp, built clones with MiXCR and kept in-frame beta chains. Rows are unified per CDR3 protein, each entry keeping the most common DNA and genes. The V and J calls and clone size are TCRdb's, not the authors'. The sample table records tens of thousands of distinct CDR3 sequences; about an eighth of these occur just once. About 4.5% of the sample is held by the ten biggest clonotypes.

The meaning of the sample's time point label: longitudinal time-point 1 (baseline). Unsorted PBMC libraries were generated from 2 million PBMCs stored in RNAlater at -80 °C until RNA extraction. Peripheral blood was subjected to Ficoll-Hypaque density gradient centrifugation to isolate PBMCs, which were then cryopreserved in liquid nitrogen. The sample comes from a study of neurological immune-mediated disorders (dated by TCRdb to between 2018 and 2020). Regarding the research as a whole: Peripheral blood TCR-beta repertoires from patients with HTLV-I-associated myelopathy (HAM/TSP), patients with multiple sclerosis, and healthy controls were compared in the study using UMI-based sequencing. Longitudinal samples, technical triplicates and paired sorted CD4+ and CD8+ T-cell subsets, alongside PBMC samples, were included among the approximately 110 TCR-beta libraries. Each longitudinal HAM/TSP and healthy donor was sampled at 3 time-points spaced at about 3-40 month intervals. The cohort was made up of about 65 subjects, consisting of some 14 HAM/TSP patients, 35 or so multiple sclerosis patients and 20 healthy controls. Here is what the overall study found, with its caveats: No identical CDR3 amino acid sequences were shared among expanded clones across subjects, suggesting private TCR-beta repertoires in all groups. TCR clonal expansion was greatest in HAM/TSP patients and smallest in MS patients, who ranked below even healthy controls.

Relative to germline, V is missing 7 bases and J is missing 2 bases, with 11 bases of the junction outside any gene match. The CDR3, from cysteine to phenylalanine, totals 15 residues. Solely the CDR3 DNA is kept, with 45 bases framed from the first base. Sequences SQVTM (CDR1) and ANQGSEA (CDR2) are obtained from the germline V gene. The chain is made from TRBV29-1 and TRBJ2-1, and 7 junction bases match TRBD1. This receptor was identified in a female donor with HTLV-1-associated myelopathy (HAM/TSP). The material sequenced was PBMCs. The DNA sequence is given as TGCAGCGCCACAGACAGGGAACCCCCCTACAATGAGCAGTTCTTC. Its coded protein is CSATDREPPYNEQFF.